This T cell receptor beta chain was observed in a study of identifying expanded T cells in peripheral blood. Note on this clone: Its antigen remains unidentified.

Study conclusions and caveats: Differentially abundant clones: approximately 1.3 between replicates, approximately 15 at two to three weeks, 19 to 20 at four. Clone count variance between roughly 2-week samples rose with total template count.

Germline values: CDR1 WNHNN, CDR2 SYGVQD (reference sequence). V shed 0 bases and J shed 6 bases, with 6 bases lying between them. This CDR3 contains 13 residues. Profiled with immunoSEQ multiplex PCR; TCRdb holds only in-frame clones, not every one. Of tens of thousands of clones listed, 85% are singletons. The chain links TRBV10-1 to TRBJ1-5, with a tentative D call TRBD1 (5 bases). This TCR was sampled from a person aged 18 to 69 in good health. Material for sequencing was blood. The CDR3 region is CASSESRGQPQHF. CDR3 sequence (DNA): TGCGCCAGCAGTGAGTCTAGGGGTCAGCCCCAGCATTTT.